The 14 T cell receptor beta chains below all came from one sample that was sequenced in a study of cytomegalovirus exposure and HLA in healthy donors. This PCR relied on a set of 60 Vbeta primers and 13 Jbeta primers. Generated by immunoSEQ multiplex PCR, the TCRdb table keeps only in-frame clones and is missing some. This sample yields fewer than 250,000 clones, of which 75% to 80% are seen a single time; around 1.8% belongs to the top ten. Sequencing was performed on PBMCs. The receptors originated from a man aged 18 to 29 in good health and CMV-seronegative.

V usage is TRBV10-3 and J usage is TRBJ2-7; TRBD1 is a possible D gene (6 bases). This CDR3 has 15 residues. Trimming left V 3 bases short and J 3 bases short, with 15 bases between. Germline V gene data show CDR1 as ENHRY and CDR2 as SYGVKD. The CDR3 sequence: CAISDGGPLLYEQYF. CDR3 coding DNA: TGTGCCATCAGTGATGGGGGCCCCCTACTCTACGAGCAGTACTTC.

The chain employs TRBV7-9 and TRBJ2-1; D not certain. Germline values: CDR1 SEHNR, CDR2 FQNEAQ (reference sequence). V gave up 1 base and J gave up 6 bases, with 22 bases separating them. This CDR3 spans 18 amino acids. CDR3 in DNA: TGTGCCAGCAGCTTAGGGTCCCGCGGCTCTCTCTTCGTCAATGAGCAGTTCTTC. It translates to CASSLGSRGSLFVNEQFF.

This clone was observed a few times. J is TRBJ1-1 and V is TRBV29-1; 7 positions match TRBD1. The CDR3 is made up of 12 amino acids. V dropped 6 bases and J dropped 3; count of bases not matched to a gene: 4. Germline values: CDR1 SQVTM, CDR2 ANQGSEA. The CDR3 coding sequence is TGCAGCGTAAATCAGGGGGACACTGAAGCTTTCTTT. Its translation: CSVNQGDTEAFF.

The V call is TRBV4-3, the J call TRBJ2-2, with TRBD1 matching over 8 bases. The ends lost 6 bases at V and 3 bases at J; junction bases unmatched: 15. The CDR3 sequence is 18 residues long. Germline loops: CDR1 LGHNA, CDR2 YSLEER. CDR3 nucleotides: TGCGCCAGCAGTGGGGCCGGTCGCAGGGGGCGCGACACCGGGGAGCTGTTTTTT. It is translated as CASSGAGRRGRDTGELFF.

This clone has more than one count but fewer than ten. The chain couples TRBV11-2 to TRBJ2-1; no clear D. Trimming shortened V by 4 bases and J by 8 bases, and 12 bases separated the two germline ends. This CDR3 is 13 amino acids long. Looked up from germline, CDR1 is SGHAT and CDR2 is FQNNGV. CDR3 bases: TGTGCCAGCAGCTCCAACCACTTATATGAGCAGTTCTTC. Protein product: CASSSNHLYEQFF. Looking up the rest from reference TRBV11-2 and TRBJ2-1 gives the full variable domain: EAGVAQSPRYKIIEKRQSVAFWCNPISGHATLYWYQQILGQGPKLLIQFQNNGVVDDSQLPKDRFSAERLKGVDSTLKIQPAKLEDSAVYLCASSSNHLYEQFFGPGTRLTVL.

The V and J genes are TRBV2 and TRBJ2-7; D is unclear. Germline V gives CDR1 SNHLY, CDR2 FYNNEI. The CDR3 is made up of 12 amino acids. V lost 9 bases, J lost 2 bases, and 11 bases lay in between. The CDR3 is CASWAGTYEQYF. As DNA, the CDR3 is TGTGCCAGTTGGGCCGGAACCTACGAGCAGTACTTC.

The chain employs TRBV11-2 and TRBJ2-3; the match to TRBD2 covers 10 bases. CDR3 length: 15 amino acids. V gave up 3 bases and J gave up 4 bases; unmatched junction bases: 4. CDR1 is SGHAT and CDR2 is FQNNGV in the germline V gene. The CDR3 is CASSFQAGGSDTQYF. The CDR3 DNA sequence: TGTGCCAGCAGCTTTCAAGCGGGGGGGTCAGATACGCAGTATTTT.

The rearrangement links TRBV9 to TRBJ1-4; D is uncertain. V was pared by 2 bases and J by 4 bases, with 12 bases between. Germline V CDR1 and CDR2: SGDLS, YYNGEE. There are 15 residues in the CDR3. The CDR3, as DNA: TGTGCCAGCAGCGTCACAGCCGCCGGTAATGAAAAACTGTTTTTT. Amino acids: CASSVTAAGNEKLFF.

This clone was seen once. The chain carries TRBV5-1 and TRBJ1-1; maybe TRBD1 (6 bases). V lost 4 bases to trimming and J lost 3 bases, with 25 bases between them. Looked up from germline, CDR1 is SGHRS and CDR2 is YFSETQ. This CDR3 contains 18 residues. In nucleotides, the CDR3 is TGCGCCAGCAGCGATATGCTTGGGGGCGCCGCAGGGGACACTGAAGCTTTCTTT. It translates to CASSDMLGGAAGDTEAFF.

This chain links TRBV5-1 with TRBJ2-7; TRBD1 matches at 7 bases. Germline loops: CDR1 SGHRS, CDR2 YFSETQ. CDR3 length: 15 amino acids. V lost 0 bases and J lost 2; bases outside the gene matches: 5. CDR3 nucleotide sequence: TGCGCCAGCAGCTTGGACAGGGGTGAACCCTACGAGCAGTACTTC. It specifies CASSLDRGEPYEQYF.

The CDR3 DNA reads TGTGCCAGCAGCTCCCAGTTTAGCGGGAGCACCGGGGAGCTGTTTTTT. Its protein is CASSSQFSGSTGELFF. This sequence joins TRBV7-6 and TRBJ2-2; 9 bases line up with TRBD2. V lost 4 bases to trimming and J lost 4 bases; unmatched junction nucleotides: 7. This CDR3 is built from 16 residues. Germline-derived CDR1 and CDR2 are SGHVS and FNYEAQ.

This clone was seen more than once but under ten times. This chain joins TRBV7-6 and TRBJ1-5, with D perhaps matching TRBD1 (5 bases). Germline-derived CDR1 and CDR2 are SGHVS and FNYEAQ. CDR3 length: 15 residues. Deletions cut 5 bases from V and 7 bases from J, with 18 bases between. CDR3 nucleotides: TGTGCCAGCAGCCTTCGGGGGGGGAAGAACCAGCCCCAGCATTTT. This sequence encodes CASSLRGGKNQPQHF.

This clone was counted a single time. The chain links TRBV10-3 to TRBJ1-1; perhaps TRBD1 as D (5 bases). The CDR3 runs 13 residues. V was pared by 7 bases and J by 1 base, with 10 bases between. Germline CDR1 ENHRY, CDR2 SYGVKD. The CDR3 sequence: CAIMGGTNTEAFF. Written as DNA, the CDR3 is TGTGCCATCATGGGGGGAACGAACACTGAAGCTTTCTTT.

This clone was observed a few times. Other DNA sequences of this sample code for an identical CDR3. This rearrangement joins TRBV6-4 to TRBJ2-3; the D is unclear. The CDR3 loop spans 14 amino acids. V lost 0 bases to trimming and J lost 4 bases, with 8 bases between them. Per germline, CDR1 MRHNA and CDR2 SNTAGT. DNA for the CDR3: TGTGCCAGCAGTGACTCGGCCTCCCCAGATACGCAGTATTTT. Protein sequence: CASSDSASPDTQYF.